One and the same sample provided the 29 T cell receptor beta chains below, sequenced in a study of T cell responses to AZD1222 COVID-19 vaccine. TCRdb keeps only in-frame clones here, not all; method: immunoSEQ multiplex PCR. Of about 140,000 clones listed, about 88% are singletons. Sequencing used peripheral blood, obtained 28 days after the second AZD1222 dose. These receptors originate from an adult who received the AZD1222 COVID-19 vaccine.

The CDR3 loop is CASSPGTSGLYEQYF. CDR3 nucleotides: TGTGCCAGCAGCCCGGGGACTAGCGGGCTCTACGAGCAGTACTTC. This chain links TRBV5-4 with TRBJ2-7; TRBD2 matches at 12 bases. With 4 bases clipped from V and 3 bases from J, the junction kept 5 bases outside the gene matches. Per germline, CDR1 SGHNT and CDR2 YYREEE (reference sequence). This CDR3 region has 15 residues.

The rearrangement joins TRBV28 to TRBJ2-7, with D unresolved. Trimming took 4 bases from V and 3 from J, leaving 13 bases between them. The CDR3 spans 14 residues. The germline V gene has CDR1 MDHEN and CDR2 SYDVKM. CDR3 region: CASSSSGPIYEQYF. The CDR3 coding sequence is TGTGCCAGCAGTTCCTCGGGCCCCATCTACGAGCAGTACTTC.

As DNA, the CDR3 is TGTGCCTGGAGTGAGTCTGGGGCCAACGTCCTGACTTTC. It specifies CAWSESGANVLTF. V usage is TRBV30 and J usage is TRBJ2-6; no clear D. The CDR3 has 13 amino acids. V was clipped by 1 base and J by 1 base, with 2 bases between them. Per the germline V gene, CDR1 is GTSNPN and CDR2 is SVGIG (reference sequence).

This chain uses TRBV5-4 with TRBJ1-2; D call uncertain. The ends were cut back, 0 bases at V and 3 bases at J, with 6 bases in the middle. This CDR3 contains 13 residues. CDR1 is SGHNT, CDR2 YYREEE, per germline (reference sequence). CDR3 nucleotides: TGTGCCAGCAGCTTGGGGATTGACTATGGCTACACCTTC. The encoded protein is CASSLGIDYGYTF.

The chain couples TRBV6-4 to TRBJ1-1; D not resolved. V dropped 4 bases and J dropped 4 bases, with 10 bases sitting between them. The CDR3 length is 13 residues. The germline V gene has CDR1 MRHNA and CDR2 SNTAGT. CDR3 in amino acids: CASSAQSGTEAFF. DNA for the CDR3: TGTGCCAGCAGTGCCCAATCAGGCACTGAAGCTTTCTTT.

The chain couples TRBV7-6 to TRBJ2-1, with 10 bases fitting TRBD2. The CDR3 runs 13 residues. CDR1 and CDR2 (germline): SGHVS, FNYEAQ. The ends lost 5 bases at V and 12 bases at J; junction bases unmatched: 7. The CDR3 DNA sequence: TGTGCCAGCAGCCTTGACGTAGCGGGGGGGCAGTTCTTC. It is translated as CASSLDVAGGQFF.

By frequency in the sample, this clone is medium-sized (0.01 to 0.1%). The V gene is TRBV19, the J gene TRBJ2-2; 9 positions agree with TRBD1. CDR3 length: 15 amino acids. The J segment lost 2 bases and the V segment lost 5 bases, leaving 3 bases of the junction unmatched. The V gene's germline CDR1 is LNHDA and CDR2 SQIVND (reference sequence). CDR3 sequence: CASSLTGGNTGELFF. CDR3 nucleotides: TGTGCCAGTAGTCTGACAGGGGGAAACACCGGGGAGCTGTTTTTT.

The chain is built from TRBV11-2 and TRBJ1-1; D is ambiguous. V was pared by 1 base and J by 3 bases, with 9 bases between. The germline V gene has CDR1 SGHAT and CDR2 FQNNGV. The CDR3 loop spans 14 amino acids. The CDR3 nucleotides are TGTGCCAGCAGCTTAGGAGGAGTTTACACTGAAGCTTTCTTT. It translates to CASSLGGVYTEAFF.

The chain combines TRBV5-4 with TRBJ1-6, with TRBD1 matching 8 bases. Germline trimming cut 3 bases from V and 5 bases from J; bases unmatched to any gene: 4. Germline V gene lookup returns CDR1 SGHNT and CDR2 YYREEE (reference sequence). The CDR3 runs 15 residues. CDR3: CASSSRQGNNSPLHF. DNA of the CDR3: TGTGCCAGCAGCTCCCGACAGGGGAATAATTCACCCCTCCACTTT.

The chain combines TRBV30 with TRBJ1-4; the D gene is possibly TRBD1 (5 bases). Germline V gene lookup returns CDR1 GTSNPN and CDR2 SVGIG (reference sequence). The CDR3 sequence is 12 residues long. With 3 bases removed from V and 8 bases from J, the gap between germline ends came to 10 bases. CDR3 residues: CAWSSWGEKLFF. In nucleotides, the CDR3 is TGTGCCTGGAGCTCGTGGGGGGAAAAACTGTTTTTT. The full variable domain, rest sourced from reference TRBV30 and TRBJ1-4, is SQTIHQWPATLVQPVGSPLSLECTVEGTSNPNLYWYRQAAGRGLQLLFYSVGIGQISSEVPQNLSASRPQDRQFILSSKKLLLSDSGFYLCAWSSWGEKLFFGSGTQLSVL.

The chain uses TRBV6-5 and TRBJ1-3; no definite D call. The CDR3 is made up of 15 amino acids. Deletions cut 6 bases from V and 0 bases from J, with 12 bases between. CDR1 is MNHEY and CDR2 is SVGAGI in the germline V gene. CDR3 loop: CASRVGVSSGNTIYF. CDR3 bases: TGTGCCAGCAGGGTCGGGGTGAGCTCTGGAAACACCATATATTTT.

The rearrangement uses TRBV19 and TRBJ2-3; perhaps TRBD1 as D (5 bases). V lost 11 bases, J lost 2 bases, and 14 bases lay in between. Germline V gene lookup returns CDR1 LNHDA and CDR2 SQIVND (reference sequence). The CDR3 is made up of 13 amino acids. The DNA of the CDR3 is TGTGCCTCGGCAGGACAAACCACAGATACGCAGTATTTT. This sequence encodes CASAGQTTDTQYF.

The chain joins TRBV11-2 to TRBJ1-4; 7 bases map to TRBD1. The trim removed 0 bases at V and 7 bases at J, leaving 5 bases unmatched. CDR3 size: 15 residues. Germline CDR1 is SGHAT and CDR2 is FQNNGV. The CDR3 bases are TGTGCCAGCAGCTTAGACCGAGGGGGCACTGAAAAACTGTTTTTT. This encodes CASSLDRGGTEKLFF.

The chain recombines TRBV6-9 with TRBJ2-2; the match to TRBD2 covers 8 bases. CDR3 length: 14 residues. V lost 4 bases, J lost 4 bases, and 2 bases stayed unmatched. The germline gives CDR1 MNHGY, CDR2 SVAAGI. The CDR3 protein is CASSFSGGTGELFF. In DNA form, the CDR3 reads TGTGCCAGCAGTTTCAGCGGGGGCACCGGGGAGCTGTTTTTT.

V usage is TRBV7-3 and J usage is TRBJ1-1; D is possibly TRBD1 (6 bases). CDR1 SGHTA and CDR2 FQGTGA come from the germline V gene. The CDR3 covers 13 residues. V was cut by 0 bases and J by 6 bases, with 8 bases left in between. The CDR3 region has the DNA TGTGCCAGCAGCTTAACCTGGACAGCTGAAGCTTTCTTT. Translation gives CASSLTWTAEAFF.

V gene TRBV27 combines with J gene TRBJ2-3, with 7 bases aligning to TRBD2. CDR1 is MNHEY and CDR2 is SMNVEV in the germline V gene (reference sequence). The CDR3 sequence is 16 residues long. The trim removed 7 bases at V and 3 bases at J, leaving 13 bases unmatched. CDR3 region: CASTLGKRGGTDTQYF. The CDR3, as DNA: TGTGCCAGCACCCTGGGGAAGCGGGGTGGGACAGATACGCAGTATTTT.

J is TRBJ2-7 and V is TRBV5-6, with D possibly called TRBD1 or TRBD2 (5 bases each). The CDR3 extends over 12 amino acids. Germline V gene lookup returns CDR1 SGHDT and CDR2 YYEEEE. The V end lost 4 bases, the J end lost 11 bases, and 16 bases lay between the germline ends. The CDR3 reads CASSPQGRTEYF. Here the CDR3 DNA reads TGTGCCAGCAGCCCGCAGGGACGGACGGAGTACTTC.

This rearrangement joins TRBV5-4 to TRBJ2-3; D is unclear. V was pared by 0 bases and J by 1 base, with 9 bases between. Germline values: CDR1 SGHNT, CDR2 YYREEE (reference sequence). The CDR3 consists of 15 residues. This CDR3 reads CASSLAVPGTDTQYF. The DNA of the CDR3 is TGTGCCAGCAGCTTGGCCGTACCCGGCACAGATACGCAGTATTTT. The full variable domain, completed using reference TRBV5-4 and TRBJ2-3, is ETGVTQSPTHLIKTRGQQVTLRCSSQSGHNTVSWYQQALGQGPQFIFQYYREEENGRGNFPPRFSGLQFPNYSSELNVNALELDDSALYLCASSLAVPGTDTQYFGPGTRLTVL.

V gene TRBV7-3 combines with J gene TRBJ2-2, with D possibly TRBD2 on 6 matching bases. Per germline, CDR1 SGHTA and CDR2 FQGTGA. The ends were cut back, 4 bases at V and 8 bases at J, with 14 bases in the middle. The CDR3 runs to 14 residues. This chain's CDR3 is CASSSWTTRGELFF. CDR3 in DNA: TGTGCCAGCAGCTCATGGACTACCCGGGGGGAGCTGTTTTTT. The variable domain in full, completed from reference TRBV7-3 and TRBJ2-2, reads GAGVSQTPSNKVTEKGKYVELRCDPISGHTALYWYRQSLGQGPEFLIYFQGTGAADDSGLPNDRFFAVRPEGSVSTLKIQRTERGDSAVYLCASSSWTTRGELFFGEGSRLTVL.

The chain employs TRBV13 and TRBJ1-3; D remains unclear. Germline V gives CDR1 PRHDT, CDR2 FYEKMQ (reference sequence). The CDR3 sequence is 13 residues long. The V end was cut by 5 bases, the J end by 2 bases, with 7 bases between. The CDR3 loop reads CASSPLAGNTIYF. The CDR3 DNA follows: TGTGCCAGCAGCCCGCTAGCTGGAAACACCATATATTTT.

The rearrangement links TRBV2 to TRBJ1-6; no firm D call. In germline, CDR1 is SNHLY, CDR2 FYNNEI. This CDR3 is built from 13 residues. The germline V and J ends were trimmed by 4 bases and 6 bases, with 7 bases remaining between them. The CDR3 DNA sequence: TGTGCCAGCAGTGTCTCAGTTAATTCACCCCTCCACTTT. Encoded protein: CASSVSVNSPLHF.

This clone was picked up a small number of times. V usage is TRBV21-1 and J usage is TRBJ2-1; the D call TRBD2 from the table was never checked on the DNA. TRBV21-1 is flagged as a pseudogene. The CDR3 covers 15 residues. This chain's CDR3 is CASSKTIWEVNEQFF. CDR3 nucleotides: TGTGCCAGCAGCAAAACTATTTGGGAGGTCAATGAGCAGTTCTTC.

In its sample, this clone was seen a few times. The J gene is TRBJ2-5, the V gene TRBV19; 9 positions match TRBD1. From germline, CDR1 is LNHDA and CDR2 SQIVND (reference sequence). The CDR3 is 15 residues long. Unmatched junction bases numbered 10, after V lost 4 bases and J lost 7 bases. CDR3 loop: CASSTAGTGRGTQYF. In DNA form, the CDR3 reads TGTGCCAGTAGTACCGCCGGGACAGGGCGTGGGACCCAGTACTTC.

The CDR3 reads CATSRDREYGYTF. DNA for the CDR3: TGTGCCACCAGCCGGGACAGAGAATATGGCTACACCTTC. The chain is built from TRBV24-1 and TRBJ1-2; 7 bases match TRBD1. The J segment lost 5 bases and the V segment lost 7 bases, leaving 6 bases of the junction unmatched. The CDR3 covers 13 residues. The germline gives CDR1 KGHDR, CDR2 SFDVKD.

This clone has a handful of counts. The CDR3 region has the DNA TGTGCCAGCAGTTTAGGGGCGGGACCTGGGCCCTACGAGCAGTACTTC. The encoded protein is CASSLGAGPGPYEQYF. J is TRBJ2-7 and V is TRBV28; perhaps TRBD2 as D (6 bases). Germline V gene data show CDR1 as MDHEN and CDR2 as SYDVKM. CDR3 size: 16 residues. With 2 bases removed from V and 2 bases from J, the gap between germline ends came to 16 bases. The whole variable domain, filled in from reference TRBV28 and TRBJ2-7, reads DVKVTQSSRYLVKRTGEKVFLECVQDMDHENMFWYRQDPGLGLRLIYFSYDVKMKEKGDIPEGYSVSREKKERFSLILESASTNQTSMYLCASSLGAGPGPYEQYFGPGTRLTVT.

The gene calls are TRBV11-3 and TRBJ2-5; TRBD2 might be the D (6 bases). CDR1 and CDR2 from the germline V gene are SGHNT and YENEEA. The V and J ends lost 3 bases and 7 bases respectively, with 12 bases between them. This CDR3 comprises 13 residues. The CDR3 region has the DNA TGTGCCAGCAGCTTCTCGGACGGGGGGACCCAGTACTTC. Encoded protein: CASSFSDGGTQYF.

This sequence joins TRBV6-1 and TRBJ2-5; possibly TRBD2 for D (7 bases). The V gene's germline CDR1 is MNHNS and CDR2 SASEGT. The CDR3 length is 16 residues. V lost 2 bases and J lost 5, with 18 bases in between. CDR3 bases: TGTGCCAGCAGTGAAATGGGGGGGCTAGGTTGGGAGACCCAGTACTTC. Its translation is CASSEMGGLGWETQYF.

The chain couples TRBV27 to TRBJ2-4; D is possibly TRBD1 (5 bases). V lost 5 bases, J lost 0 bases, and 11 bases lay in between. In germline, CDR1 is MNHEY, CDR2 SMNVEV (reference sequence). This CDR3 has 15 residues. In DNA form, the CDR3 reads TGTGCCAGCAGTGATACAGGATTAGCCAAAAACATTCAGTACTTC. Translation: CASSDTGLAKNIQYF.

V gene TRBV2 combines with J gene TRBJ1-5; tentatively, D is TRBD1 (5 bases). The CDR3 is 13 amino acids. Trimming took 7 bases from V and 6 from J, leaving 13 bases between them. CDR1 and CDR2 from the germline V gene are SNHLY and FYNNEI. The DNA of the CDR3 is TGTGCCAGCACCGAAAGGGGCGTTCAGCCCCAGCATTTT. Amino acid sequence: CASTERGVQPQHF. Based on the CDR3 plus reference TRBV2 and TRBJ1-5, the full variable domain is EPEVTQTPSHQVTQMGQEVILRCVPISNHLYFYWYRQILGQKVEFLVSFYNNEISEKSEIFDDQFSVERPDGSNFTLKIRSTKLEDSAMYFCASTERGVQPQHFGDGTRLSIL.